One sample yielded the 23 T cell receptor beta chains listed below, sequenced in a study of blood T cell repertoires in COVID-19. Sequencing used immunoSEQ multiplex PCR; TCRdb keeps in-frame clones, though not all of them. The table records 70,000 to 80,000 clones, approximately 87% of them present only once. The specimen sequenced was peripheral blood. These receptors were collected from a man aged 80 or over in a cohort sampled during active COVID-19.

As DNA, the CDR3 is TGCGCCAGCAGGGGACAGCTACTAAACACTGAAGCTTTCTTT. It codes for CASRGQLLNTEAFF. This rearrangement joins TRBV10-2 to TRBJ1-1; 7 bases are shared with TRBD1. The CDR3 totals 14 residues. Germline CDR1 WSHSY, CDR2 SAAADI. J gave up 2 bases and V 6 bases, and 6 bases lay outside the gene matches.

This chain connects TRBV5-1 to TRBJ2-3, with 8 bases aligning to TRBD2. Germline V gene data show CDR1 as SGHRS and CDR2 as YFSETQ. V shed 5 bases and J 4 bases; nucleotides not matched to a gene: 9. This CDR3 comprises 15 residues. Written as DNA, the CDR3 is TGCGCCAGCAGGCCCAGCGGGGGCCGGCCAGATACGCAGTATTTT. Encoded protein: CASRPSGGRPDTQYF.

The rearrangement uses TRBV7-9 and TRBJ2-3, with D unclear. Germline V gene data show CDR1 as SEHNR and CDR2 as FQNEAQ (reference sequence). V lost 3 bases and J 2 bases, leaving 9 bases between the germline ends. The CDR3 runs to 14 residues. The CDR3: CASSFRWNTDTQYF. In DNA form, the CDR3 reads TGTGCCAGCAGCTTCAGGTGGAACACAGATACGCAGTATTTT.

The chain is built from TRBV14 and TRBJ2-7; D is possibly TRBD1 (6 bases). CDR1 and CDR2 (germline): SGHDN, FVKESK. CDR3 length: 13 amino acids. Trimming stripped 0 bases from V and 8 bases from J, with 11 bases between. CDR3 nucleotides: TGTGCCAGCAGCCAAGATAGTCAGGGGAAGCAGTACGTC. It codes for CASSQDSQGKQYV.

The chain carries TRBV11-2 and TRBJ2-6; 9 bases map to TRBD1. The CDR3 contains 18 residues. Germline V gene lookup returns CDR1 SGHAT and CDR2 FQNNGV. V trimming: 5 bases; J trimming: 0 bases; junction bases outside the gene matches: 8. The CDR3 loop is CASSVLGQGYSGANVLTF. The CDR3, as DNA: TGTGCCAGCAGCGTTTTGGGACAGGGATACTCTGGGGCCAACGTCCTGACTTTC. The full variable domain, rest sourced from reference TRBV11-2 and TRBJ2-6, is EAGVAQSPRYKIIEKRQSVAFWCNPISGHATLYWYQQILGQGPKLLIQFQNNGVVDDSQLPKDRFSAERLKGVDSTLKIQPAKLEDSAVYLCASSVLGQGYSGANVLTFGAGSRLTVL.

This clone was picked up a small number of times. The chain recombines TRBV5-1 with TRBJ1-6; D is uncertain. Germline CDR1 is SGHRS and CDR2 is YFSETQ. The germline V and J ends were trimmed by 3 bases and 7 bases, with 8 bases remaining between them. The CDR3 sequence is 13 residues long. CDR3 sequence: CASSSTENSPLHF. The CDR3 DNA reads TGCGCCAGCAGCTCCACAGAAAATTCACCCCTCCACTTT.

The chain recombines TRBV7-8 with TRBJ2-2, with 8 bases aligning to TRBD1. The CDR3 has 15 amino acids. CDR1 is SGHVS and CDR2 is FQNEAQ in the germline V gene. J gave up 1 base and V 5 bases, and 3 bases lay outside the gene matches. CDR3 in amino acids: CASSLDRGNTGELFF. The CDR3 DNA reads TGTGCCAGCAGCCTTGACAGGGGGAACACCGGGGAGCTGTTTTTT.

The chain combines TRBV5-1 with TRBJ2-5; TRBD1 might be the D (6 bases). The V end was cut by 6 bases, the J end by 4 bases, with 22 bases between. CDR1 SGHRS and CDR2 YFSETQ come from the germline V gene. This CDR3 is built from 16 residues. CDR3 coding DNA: TGCGCCAGCAAGCTTGGGGGCAACAGGGAAGGAGAGACCCAGTACTTC. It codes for CASKLGGNREGETQYF. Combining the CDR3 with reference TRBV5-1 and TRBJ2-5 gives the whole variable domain KAGVTQTPRYLIKTRGQQVTLSCSPISGHRSVSWYQQTPGQGLQFLFEYFSETQRNKGNFPGRFSGRQFSNSRSEMNVSTLELGDSALYLCASKLGGNREGETQYFGPGTRLLVL.

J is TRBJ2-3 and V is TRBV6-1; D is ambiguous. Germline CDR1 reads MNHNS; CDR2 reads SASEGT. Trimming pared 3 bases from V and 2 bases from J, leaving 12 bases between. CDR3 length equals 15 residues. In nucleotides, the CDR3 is TGTGCCAGCAGTGAGTTGCGAGCAAACACAGATACGCAGTATTTT. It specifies CASSELRANTDTQYF.

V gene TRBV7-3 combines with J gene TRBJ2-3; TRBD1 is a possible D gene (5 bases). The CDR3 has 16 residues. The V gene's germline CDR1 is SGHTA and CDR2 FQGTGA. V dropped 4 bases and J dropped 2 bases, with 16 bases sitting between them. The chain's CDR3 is CASSWGGEPSTDTQYF. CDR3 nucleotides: TGTGCCAGCAGCTGGGGCGGCGAGCCCTCCACAGATACGCAGTATTTT.

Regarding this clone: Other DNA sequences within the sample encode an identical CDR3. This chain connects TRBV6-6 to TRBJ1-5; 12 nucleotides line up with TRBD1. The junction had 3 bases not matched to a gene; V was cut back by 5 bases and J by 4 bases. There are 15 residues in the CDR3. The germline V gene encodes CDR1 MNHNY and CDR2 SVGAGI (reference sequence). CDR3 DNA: TGTGCCAGCAGTCGGGACAGGGGGCCTAATCAGCCCCAGCATTTT. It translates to CASSRDRGPNQPQHF.

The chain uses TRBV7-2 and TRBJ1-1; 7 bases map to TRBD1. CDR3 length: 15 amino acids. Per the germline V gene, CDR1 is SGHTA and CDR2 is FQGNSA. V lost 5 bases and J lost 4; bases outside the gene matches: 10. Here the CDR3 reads CASSNLQGTGTEAFF. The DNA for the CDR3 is TGTGCCAGCAGCAACCTACAGGGGACGGGCACTGAAGCTTTCTTT.

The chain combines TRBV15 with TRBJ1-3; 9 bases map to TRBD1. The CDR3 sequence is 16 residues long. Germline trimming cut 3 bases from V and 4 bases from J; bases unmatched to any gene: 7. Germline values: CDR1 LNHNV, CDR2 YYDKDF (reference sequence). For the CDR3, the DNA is TGTGCCACCAGCAGGGAACAGGGGGCTTCGGGAAACACCATATATTTT. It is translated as CATSREQGASGNTIYF.

The CDR3 bases are TGTGCCAGTAGTAACTTGGAGGCAGGTAAAATGAATGAGCAGTTCTTC. This translates into CASSNLEAGKMNEQFF. This chain connects TRBV19 to TRBJ2-1; D might be TRBD2 (5 bases). CDR1 LNHDA and CDR2 SQIVND come from the germline V gene (reference sequence). V lost 4 bases and J 7 bases, leaving 20 bases between the germline ends. The CDR3 totals 16 residues.

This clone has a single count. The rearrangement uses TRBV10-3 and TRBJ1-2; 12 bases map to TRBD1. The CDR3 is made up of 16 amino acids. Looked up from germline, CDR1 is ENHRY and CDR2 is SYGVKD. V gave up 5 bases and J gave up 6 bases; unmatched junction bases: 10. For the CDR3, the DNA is TGTGCCATCAGTCAGGAGTTGGGGACAGGGGGCGATGGCTACACCTTC. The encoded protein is CAISQELGTGGDGYTF.

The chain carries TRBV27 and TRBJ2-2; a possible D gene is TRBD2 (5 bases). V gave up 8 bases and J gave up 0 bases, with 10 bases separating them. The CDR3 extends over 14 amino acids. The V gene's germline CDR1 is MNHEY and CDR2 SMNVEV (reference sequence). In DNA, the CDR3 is TGTGCCAGCGCGAGGCGGGCGAACACCGGGGAGCTGTTTTTT. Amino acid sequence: CASARRANTGELFF.

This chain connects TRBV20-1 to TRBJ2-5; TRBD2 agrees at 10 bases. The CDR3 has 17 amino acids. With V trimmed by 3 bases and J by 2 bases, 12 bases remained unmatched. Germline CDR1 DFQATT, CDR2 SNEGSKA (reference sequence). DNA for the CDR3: TGCAGTGCTAGTCCTCGGCTAGCGGGGGTTTTTCAAGAGACCCAGTACTTC. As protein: CSASPRLAGVFQETQYF.

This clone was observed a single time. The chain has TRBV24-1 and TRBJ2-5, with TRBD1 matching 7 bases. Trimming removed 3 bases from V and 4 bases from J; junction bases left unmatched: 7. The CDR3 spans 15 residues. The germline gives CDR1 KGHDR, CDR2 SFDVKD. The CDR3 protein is CATSDHGQDGETQYF. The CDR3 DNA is TGTGCCACCAGTGATCATGGACAGGATGGAGAGACCCAGTACTTC.

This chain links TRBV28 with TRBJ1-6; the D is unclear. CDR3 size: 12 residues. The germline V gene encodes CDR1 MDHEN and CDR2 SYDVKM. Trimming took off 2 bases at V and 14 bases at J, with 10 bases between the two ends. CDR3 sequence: CASSLRPAALHF. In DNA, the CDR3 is TGTGCCAGCAGTTTAAGACCCGCGGCCCTCCACTTT. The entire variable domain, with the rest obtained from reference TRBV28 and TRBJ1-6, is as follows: DVKVTQSSRYLVKRTGEKVFLECVQDMDHENMFWYRQDPGLGLRLIYFSYDVKMKEKGDIPEGYSVSREKKERFSLILESASTNQTSMYLCASSLRPAALHFGNGTRLTVT.

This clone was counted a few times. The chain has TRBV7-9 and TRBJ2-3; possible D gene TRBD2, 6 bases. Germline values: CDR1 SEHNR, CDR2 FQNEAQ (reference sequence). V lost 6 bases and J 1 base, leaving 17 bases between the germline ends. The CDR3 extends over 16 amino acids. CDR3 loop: CASSQPPIAGTDTQYF. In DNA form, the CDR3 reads TGTGCCAGCAGTCAACCCCCGATAGCGGGCACAGATACGCAGTATTTT. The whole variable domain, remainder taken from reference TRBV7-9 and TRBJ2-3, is DTGVSQNPRHKITKRGQNVTFRCDPISEHNRLYWYRQTLGQGPEFLTYFQNEAQLEKSRLLSDRFSAERPKGSFSTLEIQRTEQGDSAMYLCASSQPPIAGTDTQYFGPGTRLTVL.

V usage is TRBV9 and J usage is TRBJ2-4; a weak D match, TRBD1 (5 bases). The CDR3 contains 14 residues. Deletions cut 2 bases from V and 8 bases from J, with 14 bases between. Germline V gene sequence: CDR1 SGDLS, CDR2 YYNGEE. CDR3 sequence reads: CASSVGPIKDIQYF. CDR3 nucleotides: TGTGCCAGCAGCGTGGGGCCGATCAAGGACATTCAGTACTTC. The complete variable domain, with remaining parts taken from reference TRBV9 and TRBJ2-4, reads DSGVTQTPKHLITATGQRVTLRCSPRSGDLSVYWYQQSLDQGLQFLIQYYNGEERAKGNILERFSAQQFPDLHSELNLSSLELGDSALYFCASSVGPIKDIQYFGAGTRLSVL.

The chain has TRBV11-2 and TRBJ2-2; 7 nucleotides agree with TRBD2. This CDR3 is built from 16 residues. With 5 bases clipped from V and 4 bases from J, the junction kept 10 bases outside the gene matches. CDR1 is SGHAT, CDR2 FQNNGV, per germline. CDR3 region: CASSVWGGFATGELFF. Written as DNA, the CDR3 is TGTGCCAGCAGCGTGTGGGGGGGGTTCGCCACCGGGGAGCTGTTTTTT.

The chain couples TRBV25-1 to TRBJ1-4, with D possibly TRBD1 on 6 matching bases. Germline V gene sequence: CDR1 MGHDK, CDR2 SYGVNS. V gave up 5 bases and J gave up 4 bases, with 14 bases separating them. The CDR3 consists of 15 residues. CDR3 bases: TGTGCCAGCAGTTCCCGGGACACCTATAATGAAAAACTGTTTTTT. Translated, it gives CASSSRDTYNEKLFF.